These 25 T cell receptor beta chains were all obtained from the same sample, sequenced in a study of shared clonotypes between healthy human individuals (TCRdb year 2020). The receptor library was made with the immunoSEQ multiplex PCR assay. TCRdb took this table from immuneACCESS and kept in-frame rearrangements with V and J called. Such tables lack part of the clones; where checked against another copy, unresolved V genes explain under half of the gap, and the rest is unexplained. The sample table shows about 2 million clones, and about 95% are seen once. The ten largest clones represent roughly 1% of the sample. CD8 naive samples were CD45RO-negative cells positively selected for CCR7, giving a CD45RA+CCR7+ population that excluded TemRA cells. Material for sequencing was naive CD8+ T cells sorted from blood. Sample cell subset or site, as interpreted from the label and publication: CD45RA+CCR7+. The receptors derive from a man between 18 and 29 years old in good health.

The rearrangement uses TRBV10-3 and TRBJ2-7; TRBD1 matches at 11 bases. The CDR3 extends over 13 amino acids. V was clipped by 10 bases and J by 2 bases; unmatched bases: 4. Germline CDR1 and CDR2: ENHRY and SYGVKD. For the CDR3, the DNA is TGTGCCACCCAGGACAGGGGGCCCTACGAGCAGTACTTC. This codes for CATQDRGPYEQYF.

J is TRBJ1-1 and V is TRBV6-5; D unresolved. The CDR3 has 14 amino acids. The germline gives CDR1 MNHEY, CDR2 SVGAGI. V gave up 6 bases and J gave up 2 bases, with 13 bases separating them. CDR3: CASSPFGENTEAFF. CDR3 DNA: TGTGCCAGCAGCCCGTTTGGAGAAAACACTGAAGCTTTCTTT.

The chain has TRBV19 and TRBJ2-1; the D gene is possibly TRBD1 (6 bases). The CDR3 consists of 17 residues. The germline CDR1 and CDR2 sequences are LNHDA and SQIVND (reference sequence). Trimming took 0 bases from V and 4 from J, leaving 16 bases between them. In DNA, the CDR3 is TGTGCCAGTAGTATAGAAGAATCGACAGGAGAGTACAATGAGCAGTTCTTC. Protein sequence: CASSIEESTGEYNEQFF.

The rearrangement joins TRBV15 to TRBJ1-5; D gene unclear. Germline CDR1 reads LNHNV; CDR2 reads YYDKDF (reference sequence). CDR3 length: 14 amino acids. Trimming shortened V by 4 bases and J by 9 bases, and 16 bases separated the two germline ends. Here the CDR3 reads CATSTSDASRPQHF. In DNA form, the CDR3 reads TGTGCCACCAGCACCTCAGACGCATCCCGGCCCCAGCATTTT.

The chain is built from TRBV11-2 and TRBJ1-2; 10 bases fit TRBD1. Germline lookup yields CDR1 SGHAT and CDR2 FQNNGV. The CDR3 spans 16 residues. The V gene end was trimmed by 5 bases and the J gene end by 6 bases; junction bases not matched to a gene: 12. The CDR3 protein is CASSPGQGGDWHGYTF. CDR3 DNA: TGTGCCAGCAGCCCTGGACAGGGGGGCGACTGGCATGGCTACACCTTC.

Only one count was recorded for this clone. V and J are TRBV7-9 and TRBJ1-2; D call uncertain. Germline V CDR1 and CDR2: SEHNR, FQNEAQ (reference sequence). The ends were cut back, 5 bases at V and 8 bases at J, with 12 bases in the middle. This CDR3 contains 12 residues. In DNA form, the CDR3 reads TGTGCCAGCAGCCCAATGCAAGTCGGCTACACCTTC. The encoded protein is CASSPMQVGYTF. Full variable domain (remainder filled in from reference TRBV7-9 and TRBJ1-2): DTGVSQNPRHKITKRGQNVTFRCDPISEHNRLYWYRQTLGQGPEFLTYFQNEAQLEKSRLLSDRFSAERPKGSFSTLEIQRTEQGDSAMYLCASSPMQVGYTFGSGTRLTVV.

On this clone: Other DNA sequences in the sample encode the same CDR3. CDR3: CAISEQSSGNTIYF. The CDR3 DNA sequence: TGTGCCATCAGCGAACAGAGCTCTGGAAACACCATATATTTT. The chain uses TRBV10-3 and TRBJ1-3; no definite D call. The CDR3 sequence is 14 residues long. V was pared by 6 bases and J by 0 bases, with 9 bases between. The germline gives CDR1 ENHRY, CDR2 SYGVKD.

This clone was counted once. This chain uses TRBV25-1 with TRBJ2-1; no clear D. Per the germline V gene, CDR1 is MGHDK and CDR2 is SYGVNS. There are 10 residues in the CDR3. Trimming shortened V by 8 bases and J by 7 bases, and 6 bases separated the two germline ends. CDR3 region: CASGPNEQFF. CDR3 bases: TGTGCCAGCGGGCCTAATGAGCAGTTCTTC.

The V call is TRBV5-4, the J call TRBJ2-1; D uncertain. Between the trimmed V and J ends, which lost 0 bases and 5 bases, there was a span of 9 bases. CDR1 SGHNT and CDR2 YYREEE come from the germline V gene (reference sequence). The CDR3 length is 14 residues. This CDR3 reads CASSLALFDNEQFF. CDR3 nucleotides: TGTGCCAGCAGCTTGGCTCTTTTCGACAATGAGCAGTTCTTC.

The J gene is TRBJ2-7, the V gene TRBV6-5; D may be TRBD1 (5 bases). Germline-derived CDR1 and CDR2 are MNHEY and SVGAGI. This CDR3 spans 13 amino acids. V shed 5 bases and J shed 5 bases, with 13 bases lying between them. The CDR3 DNA reads as TGTGCCAGCAGTGAATCAGGGTTCCACGAGCAGTACTTC. This gives the protein CASSESGFHEQYF.

This clone was observed a few times. Additional DNA sequences in this sample encode the identical CDR3. The chain joins TRBV19 to TRBJ2-5; D not certain. CDR1 LNHDA and CDR2 SQIVND come from the germline V gene (reference sequence). This CDR3 has 13 amino acids. V was shortened by 3 bases and J by 3 bases, with 8 bases between the two germline ends. CDR3 nucleotide sequence: TGTGCCAGTAGTATCGACGGAGAAGAGACCCAGTACTTC. This encodes CASSIDGEETQYF.

The DNA of the CDR3 is TGCGCCAGCTCCCAAGGGACAGACCGATTTAACTATGGCTACACCTTC. Protein: CASSQGTDRFNYGYTF. This chain connects TRBV5-1 to TRBJ1-2; 7 positions match TRBD1. With 7 bases clipped from V and 1 base from J, the junction kept 13 bases outside the gene matches. Germline CDR1 reads SGHRS; CDR2 reads YFSETQ. CDR3 size: 16 residues.

The chain is built from TRBV4-1 and TRBJ2-7; 8 bases match TRBD1. CDR3 length: 15 residues. Trimming took 2 bases from V and 2 from J; bases not matched to a gene: 5. CDR1 is MGHRA, CDR2 YSYEKL, per germline. The CDR3 nucleotides read TGCGCCAGCAGCCAACAGGGGGCGTTACCCTACGAGCAGTACTTC. It specifies CASSQQGALPYEQYF.

This clone was seen just once. The chain carries TRBV7-9 and TRBJ2-7; D unclear. Germline V CDR1 and CDR2: SEHNR, FQNEAQ (reference sequence). V lost 2 bases, J lost 0 bases, and 8 bases lay in between. This CDR3 contains 14 residues. Here the CDR3 reads CASSLSTVSYEQYF. CDR3 bases: TGTGCCAGCAGCTTATCTACGGTCTCCTACGAGCAGTACTTC. Combining the CDR3 with reference TRBV7-9 and TRBJ2-7 gives the whole variable domain DTGVSQNPRHKITKRGQNVTFRCDPISEHNRLYWYRQTLGQGPEFLTYFQNEAQLEKSRLLSDRFSAERPKGSFSTLEIQRTEQGDSAMYLCASSLSTVSYEQYFGPGTRLTVT.

About this clone: The same CDR3 can be traced to other DNA sequences in this sample. CDR3 sequence reads: CASSQGEDYEQYF. In DNA, the CDR3 is TGCGCCAGCAGCCAAGGGGAGGACTACGAGCAGTACTTC. This chain links TRBV4-3 with TRBJ2-7, with D possibly being TRBD2 (6 bases). The CDR3 sequence is 13 residues long. CDR1 is LGHNA and CDR2 is YSLEER in the germline V gene. V dropped 1 base and J dropped 3 bases, with 7 bases sitting between them.

The J gene is TRBJ2-2, the V gene TRBV7-9, with D unresolved. There are 14 residues in the CDR3. V was shortened by 8 bases and J by 5 bases, with 15 bases between the two germline ends. CDR1 SEHNR and CDR2 FQNEAQ come from the germline V gene (reference sequence). The CDR3 protein is CASPPLGLTGELFF. CDR3 DNA sequence: TGTGCCAGCCCCCCCCTCGGGTTAACCGGGGAGCTGTTTTTT.

In the case of this clone: This CDR3 is also generated by other DNA sequences in the sample. This chain links TRBV7-9 with TRBJ2-7; no clear D. V was pared by 5 bases and J by 2 bases, with 7 bases between. Germline CDR1 and CDR2: SEHNR and FQNEAQ (reference sequence). The CDR3 is 12 residues long. CDR3 DNA sequence: TGTGCCAGCAGCCCCAGAGCCTACGAGCAGTACTTC. This codes for CASSPRAYEQYF.

Written as DNA, the CDR3 is TGTGCCAGCAGTGGCTCCCTGAGGGACTATGGCTACACCTTC. Its protein is CASSGSLRDYGYTF. The chain uses TRBV2 and TRBJ1-2; D gene uncertain. Germline V gene lookup returns CDR1 SNHLY and CDR2 FYNNEI. V gave up 4 bases and J gave up 3 bases, with 12 bases separating them. CDR3 size: 14 residues.

The genes are TRBV5-4 and TRBJ2-7; D remains ambiguous. This CDR3 has 12 amino acids. CDR1 is SGHNT, CDR2 YYREEE, per germline (reference sequence). Between the trimmed V and J ends, which lost 5 bases and 7 bases, there was a span of 13 bases. CDR3 residues: CASRNSDGEQYF. The CDR3 nucleotides read TGTGCCAGCAGGAACTCGGACGGGGAGCAGTACTTC.

The V gene is TRBV4-1, the J gene TRBJ2-5; D may be TRBD1 (5 bases). The germline CDR1 and CDR2 sequences are MGHRA and YSYEKL. This CDR3 is built from 14 residues. V lost 2 bases and J lost 5, with 12 bases in between. CDR3 in DNA: TGCGCCAGCAGCCAACTACCAGGGCGGGAGACCCAGTACTTC. Translated: CASSQLPGRETQYF.

This chain uses TRBV7-2 with TRBJ1-2; 11 bases are shared with TRBD1. From germline, CDR1 is SGHTA and CDR2 FQGNSA. This CDR3 comprises 14 residues. Trimming at V came to 7 bases and at J to 7 bases, leaving 8 bases not matched to a gene. CDR3 loop: CASTLGQGAVGYTF. CDR3 sequence (DNA): TGTGCCAGCACCCTAGGACAGGGGGCGGTTGGCTACACCTTC.

The rearrangement joins TRBV27 to TRBJ1-5, with unresolved D. The germline V gene encodes CDR1 MNHEY and CDR2 SMNVEV (reference sequence). The CDR3 is 13 amino acids. V was pared by 6 bases and J by 0 bases, with 6 bases between. The CDR3: CASSNYSNQPQHF. The CDR3 nucleotides are TGTGCCAGCAGCAATTATAGCAATCAGCCCCAGCATTTT.

The V gene is TRBV19, the J gene TRBJ2-3; 7 bases are a match to TRBD1. The CDR3 is made up of 14 amino acids. J lost 4 bases, V lost 4 bases, and 5 bases had no gene match. Germline V gene sequence: CDR1 LNHDA, CDR2 SQIVND (reference sequence). Here the CDR3 reads CASSRRTGSDTQYF. The CDR3 nucleotides are TGTGCCAGTAGTAGACGGACAGGCTCAGATACGCAGTATTTT.

V gene TRBV9 combines with J gene TRBJ2-7; weak D call: TRBD1 (6 bases). Trimming pared 2 bases from V and 1 base from J, leaving 13 bases between. The CDR3 sequence is 15 residues long. Germline CDR1 reads SGDLS; CDR2 reads YYNGEE. CDR3 in DNA: TGTGCCAGCAGCGTGACAGGCCTCTCTTCCTACGAGCAGTACTTC. It yields the protein CASSVTGLSSYEQYF.

This clone was seen a few times. V and J are TRBV7-9 and TRBJ2-1; D may be TRBD1 (5 bases). This CDR3 comprises 12 residues. V shed 11 bases and J shed 2 bases, with 10 bases lying between them. Germline CDR1 and CDR2: SEHNR and FQNEAQ (reference sequence). The CDR3 loop reads CAGAPAYNEQFF. CDR3 sequence (DNA): TGTGCCGGGGCGCCAGCCTACAATGAGCAGTTCTTC.